This TCR beta chain is from a study of control samples from healthy donors and cancer patients. Clones were sequenced by immunoSEQ multiplex PCR, and TCRdb holds only the in-frame ones, with some missing. The table records tens of thousands of clones, approximately 94% of them present only once. Trimming left V 8 bases short and J 4 bases short, with 12 bases between. CDR1 and CDR2 from the germline V gene are LNHDA and SQIVND (reference sequence). The CDR3 sequence is 13 residues long. Sequencing was done on a sample of blood. This chain links TRBV19 with TRBJ1-3; the D is unclear. The origin of this receptor is a man aged 55-75 years in good health. In nucleotides, the CDR3 is TGTGCCAGTGTTGATGGTCCGGGAAACACCATATATTTT. Its translation is CASVDGPGNTIYF.